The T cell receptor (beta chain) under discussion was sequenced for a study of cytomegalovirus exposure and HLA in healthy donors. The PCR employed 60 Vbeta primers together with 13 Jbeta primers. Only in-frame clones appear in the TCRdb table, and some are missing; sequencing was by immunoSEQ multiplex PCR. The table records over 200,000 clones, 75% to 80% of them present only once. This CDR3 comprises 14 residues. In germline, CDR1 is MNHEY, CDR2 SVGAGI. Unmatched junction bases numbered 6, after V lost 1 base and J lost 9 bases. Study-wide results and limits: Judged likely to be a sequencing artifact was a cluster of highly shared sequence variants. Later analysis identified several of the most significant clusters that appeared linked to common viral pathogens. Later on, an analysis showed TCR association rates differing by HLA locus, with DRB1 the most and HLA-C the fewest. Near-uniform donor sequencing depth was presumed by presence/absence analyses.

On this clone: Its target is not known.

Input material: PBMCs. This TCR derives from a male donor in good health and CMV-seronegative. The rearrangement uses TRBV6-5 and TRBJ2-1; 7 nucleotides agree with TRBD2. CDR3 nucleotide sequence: TGTGCCAGCAGTTACTTTGGGGGGGGAATTGAGCAGTTCTTC. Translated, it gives CASSYFGGGIEQFF.